This TCR beta chain is drawn from a study of cytomegalovirus exposure and HLA in healthy donors. Study findings and constraints: Sequencing depth roughly uniform across donors was assumed in presence/absence analyses. TCR beta chains numbering more than 150 were designated cytomegalovirus-associated.

Remarks on this clone: Its cognate antigen is unknown.

Healthy bone marrow donors made up the cohort. The PCR ran on 60 Vbeta and 13 Jbeta primers. The data were produced by immunoSEQ multiplex PCR, yet TCRdb's version contains in-frame clones alone and is incomplete. The sample holds roughly 190,000 clones, around 75% seen once. Specimen: PBMCs. This receptor was identified in a middle-aged man in good health and CMV-seropositive.

This chain's CDR3 is CAWSVMEGTEAFF. DNA of the CDR3: TGTGCCTGGAGTGTAATGGAGGGCACTGAAGCTTTCTTT. The gene calls are TRBV30 and TRBJ1-1, with D unresolved. The V and J ends lost 0 bases and 4 bases respectively, with 9 bases between them. CDR1 and CDR2 from the germline V gene are GTSNPN and SVGIG (reference sequence). The CDR3 runs to 13 residues.